This passage covers 21 T cell receptor beta chains from one sample sequenced in a study of beta chain features in type 1 diabetes. Antigens for these TCRs are unknown. Findings of the study overall: Among all four CD4+ subsets, Type 1 diabetes patients had TCRB CDR3s that were moderately but significantly shorter.

Reverse transcribing all isolated RNA meant expressed TCRB transcripts were sequenced. Here immunoSEQ multiplex PCR was the method, and the copy in TCRdb shows in-frame clones only, minus some. The sample has over 600,000 clones, around 12% seen once; the top ten hold 0.095% to 0.15%. Input material: naive CD4+ T cells from blood. These receptors all stem from a man younger than 40 with type 1 diabetes.

V is TRBV9 and J is TRBJ1-2, with TRBD1 as a possible D gene (5 bases). Germline V CDR1 and CDR2: SGDLS, YYNGEE. This CDR3 contains 13 residues. Between the trimmed V and J ends, which lost 0 bases and 4 bases, there was a span of 7 bases. The CDR3, as DNA: TGTGCCAGCAGCGTAGAAACAGGCTATGGCTACACCTTC. Translation gives CASSVETGYGYTF.

This clone has a handful of counts. V and J are TRBV7-9 and TRBJ1-2; the D is unclear. This CDR3 has 12 amino acids. Germline CDR1 reads SEHNR; CDR2 reads FQNEAQ (reference sequence). V was clipped by 5 bases and J by 5 bases, with 9 bases between them. CDR3 region: CASSQTTYGYTF. The CDR3 DNA reads as TGTGCCAGCAGCCAAACTACTTATGGCTACACCTTC.

This chain connects TRBV6-6 to TRBJ1-5; D remains unclear. Trimming stripped 6 bases from V and 2 bases from J, with 8 bases between. Germline CDR1 is MNHNY and CDR2 is SVGAGI (reference sequence). This CDR3 contains 13 residues. This CDR3 is CASRAGGNQPQHF. As DNA, the CDR3 is TGTGCCAGCAGAGCAGGCGGCAATCAGCCCCAGCATTTT.

This clone has a handful of counts. The V and J genes are TRBV19 and TRBJ2-7; D is possibly TRBD1 (6 bases). The CDR3 has 13 amino acids. V was shortened by 5 bases and J by 6 bases, with 14 bases between the two germline ends. Germline V CDR1 and CDR2: LNHDA, SQIVND (reference sequence). DNA for the CDR3: TGTGCCAGTAGTGCGACGCAGGGGAGCGAGCAGTACTTC. Its protein product is CASSATQGSEQYF.

The chain is built from TRBV19 and TRBJ1-5; maybe TRBD1 (6 bases). The V end lost 2 bases, the J end lost 0 bases, and 11 bases lay between the germline ends. CDR3 length: 16 residues. Germline V gives CDR1 LNHDA, CDR2 SQIVND (reference sequence). The CDR3 coding sequence is TGTGCCAGTAGTATAAGGCCCAGGGGTAGCAATCAGCCCCAGCATTTT. It encodes CASSIRPRGSNQPQHF. The whole variable domain, filled in from reference TRBV19 and TRBJ1-5, reads DGGITQSPKYLFRKEGQNVTLSCEQNLNHDAMYWYRQDPGQGLRLIYYSQIVNDFQKGDIAEGYSVSREKKESFPLTVTSAQKNPTAFYLCASSIRPRGSNQPQHFGDGTRLSIL.

This clone was seen more than once but under ten times. V and J are TRBV10-3 and TRBJ2-7; TRBD1 matches at 8 bases. V shed 4 bases, J shed 5 bases, and the junction held 10 bases outside the gene matches. The CDR3 runs 15 residues. Germline lookup yields CDR1 ENHRY and CDR2 SYGVKD. The CDR3 coding sequence is TGTGCCATCAGTGTACGGTCCCAGGGGGCCAACGAGCAGTACTTC. It codes for CAISVRSQGANEQYF.

In its sample, this clone was seen a few times. V is TRBV2 and J is TRBJ2-5, with TRBD1 matching 8 bases. J lost 5 bases, V lost 5 bases, and 10 bases had no gene match. This CDR3 has 15 residues. CDR1 and CDR2 (germline): SNHLY, FYNNEI. This CDR3 is CASSPGTGPPETQYF. DNA for the CDR3: TGTGCCAGCAGTCCCGGGACAGGCCCCCCGGAGACCCAGTACTTC.

On this clone itself: At one end the junction does not follow the germline gene, possibly because of a read error. The chain employs TRBV10-3 and TRBJ2-7, with D perhaps TRBD2 (6 bases). Germline assignment: CDR1 ENHRY and CDR2 SYGVKD. This CDR3 has 14 residues. For the CDR3, the DNA is TGTGCCATCAGGGAGTCCGGAACTGCGGGGGAGCAGTACTTC. It yields the protein CAIRESGTAGEQYF.

J is TRBJ1-6 and V is TRBV18; unclear D gene. The ends were cut back, 1 base at V and 9 bases at J, with 13 bases in the middle. Looked up from germline, CDR1 is KGHSH and CDR2 is LQKENI. This CDR3 contains 15 residues. For the CDR3, the DNA is TGTGCCAGCTCACCACAGAGCGGGGTACGTTCACCCCTCCACTTT. Translating it yields CASSPQSGVRSPLHF.

This clone was recorded a few times. V is TRBV18 and J is TRBJ1-1, with 9 bases fitting TRBD1. Germline assignment: CDR1 KGHSH and CDR2 LQKENI. This CDR3 comprises 15 residues. Germline trimming cut 3 bases from V and 1 base from J; bases unmatched to any gene: 3. The CDR3 DNA reads TGTGCCAGCTCACCCGTGGACAGGGGGAACACTGAAGCTTTCTTT. It is translated as CASSPVDRGNTEAFF.

This chain connects TRBV30 to TRBJ1-5; 7 nucleotides match TRBD1. The CDR3 runs 13 residues. From germline, CDR1 is GTSNPN and CDR2 SVGIG (reference sequence). V shed 0 bases and J 8 bases; nucleotides not matched to a gene: 4. The CDR3 sequence: CAWSVQGKEPQHF. CDR3 coding DNA: TGTGCCTGGAGTGTACAGGGGAAGGAGCCCCAGCATTTT.

There are a few counts of this clone. The chain combines TRBV11-2 with TRBJ1-2; TRBD1 matches at 7 bases. Germline CDR1 is SGHAT and CDR2 is FQNNGV. Unmatched junction bases numbered 6, after V lost 1 base and J lost 4 bases. CDR3 size: 15 residues. CDR3 nucleotide sequence: TGTGCCAGCAGCTTAGGCGGCAGGGGGATCTATGGCTACACCTTC. Protein: CASSLGGRGIYGYTF.

The genes are TRBV6-5 and TRBJ2-7; D could derive from TRBD1 or TRBD2 (5 bases each). V was trimmed by 0 bases and J by 6 bases, leaving 12 bases between them. The CDR3 is 14 residues long. Looked up from germline, CDR1 is MNHEY and CDR2 is SVGAGI. The CDR3 DNA reads TGTGCCAGCAGTTACTCCGCGGGTCAGGGCGAGCAGTACTTC. This translates into CASSYSAGQGEQYF.

CDR3 DNA sequence: TGCGCCAGCAGCTTGACCCTGGGACAGAGCTCCTACGAGCAGTACTTC. Encoded protein: CASSLTLGQSSYEQYF. The chain links TRBV5-1 to TRBJ2-7, with TRBD1 matching 7 bases. The CDR3 has 16 amino acids. Germline V gives CDR1 SGHRS, CDR2 YFSETQ. V was clipped by 1 base and J by 0 bases; unmatched bases: 7.

The chain uses TRBV9 and TRBJ1-2; D not resolved. This CDR3 region has 14 residues. The ends were cut back, 0 bases at V and 4 bases at J, with 10 bases in the middle. Germline lookup yields CDR1 SGDLS and CDR2 YYNGEE. CDR3 sequence (DNA): TGTGCCAGCAGCGTAGGGACGGAACCCTATGGCTACACCTTC. Protein sequence: CASSVGTEPYGYTF.

This clone was counted a few times. The J gene is TRBJ1-5, the V gene TRBV18, with D unresolved. The V and J ends lost 2 bases and 6 bases respectively, with 11 bases between them. The CDR3 loop spans 14 amino acids. The germline CDR1 and CDR2 sequences are KGHSH and LQKENI. In nucleotides, the CDR3 is TGTGCCAGCTCACCAGGGCCGGCAAGTCAGCCCCAGCATTTT. Translating it yields CASSPGPASQPQHF.

This clone came up a few times. The chain joins TRBV7-2 to TRBJ2-1, with D possibly matching TRBD2 (5 bases). The CDR3 has 13 amino acids. The germline gives CDR1 SGHTA, CDR2 FQGNSA. V was cut by 7 bases and J by 7 bases, with 14 bases left in between. The CDR3: CASKEGSWNEQFF. CDR3 sequence (DNA): TGTGCCAGCAAGGAAGGGAGTTGGAATGAGCAGTTCTTC.

The count of this clone is one. The rearrangement joins TRBV6-5 to TRBJ2-7, with 8 bases identical to TRBD1. Trimming took 6 bases from V and 12 from J; bases not matched to a gene: 10. Germline-derived CDR1 and CDR2 are MNHEY and SVGAGI. The CDR3 covers 12 residues. CDR3 in DNA: TGTGCCAGCAGCCGTCAGGGGGCCCGCCCGTACTTC. The encoded protein is CASSRQGARPYF.

The chain has TRBV7-2 and TRBJ1-1; D is undetermined. The length of the CDR3 is 14 residues. Germline CDR1 reads SGHTA; CDR2 reads FQGNSA. V dropped 5 bases and J dropped 5 bases, with 15 bases sitting between them. This chain's CDR3 is CASSGVEGRTEAFF. Here the CDR3 DNA reads TGTGCCAGCAGCGGGGTGGAGGGAAGGACTGAAGCTTTCTTT.

This clone was found a few times. This chain joins TRBV6-5 and TRBJ2-3, with unresolved D. The CDR3 is made up of 14 amino acids. The germline V gene encodes CDR1 MNHEY and CDR2 SVGAGI. V shed 2 bases and J shed 2 bases, with 8 bases lying between them. This CDR3 reads CASSYQAHTDTQYF. The CDR3 nucleotides read TGTGCCAGCAGTTACCAGGCTCACACAGATACGCAGTATTTT.

This clone showed up just a few times. The sample holds other DNA sequences that translate to the same CDR3. The genes are TRBV27 and TRBJ2-2; no definite D call. The V gene's germline CDR1 is MNHEY and CDR2 SMNVEV (reference sequence). Deletions cut 2 bases from V and 2 bases from J, with 0 bases between. The CDR3 loop spans 12 amino acids. In DNA, the CDR3 is TGTGCCAGCAGTTTAAACACCGGGGAGCTGTTTTTT. It codes for CASSLNTGELFF.